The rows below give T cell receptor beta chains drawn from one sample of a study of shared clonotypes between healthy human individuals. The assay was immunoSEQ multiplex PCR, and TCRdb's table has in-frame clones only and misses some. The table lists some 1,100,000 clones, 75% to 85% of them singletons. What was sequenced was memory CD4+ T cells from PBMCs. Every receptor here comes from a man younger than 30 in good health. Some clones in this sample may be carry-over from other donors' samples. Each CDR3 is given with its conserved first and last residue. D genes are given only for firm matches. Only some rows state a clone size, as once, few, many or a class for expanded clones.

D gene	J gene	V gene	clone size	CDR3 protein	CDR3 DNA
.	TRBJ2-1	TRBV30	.	CAWSPNRDNEQFF	TGTGCCTGGAGTCCTAACAGGGACAATGAGCAGTTCTTC
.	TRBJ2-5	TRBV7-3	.	CASSRRAGSEETQYF	TGTGCCAGCAGCCGCCGGGCAGGGAGTGAAGAGACCCAGTACTTC
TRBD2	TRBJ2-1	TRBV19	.	CASSRTSGTYNEQFF	TGTGCCAGTAGTAGGACTAGCGGGACTTACAATGAGCAGTTCTTC
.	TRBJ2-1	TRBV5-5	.	CASSLSPTATYNEQFF	TGTGCCAGCAGCTTGTCCCCGACAGCCACCTACAATGAGCAGTTCTTC
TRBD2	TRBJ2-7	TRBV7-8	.	CASSLVGSGRAGEQYF	TGTGCCAGCAGCTTAGTAGGGAGCGGGAGGGCCGGGGAGCAGTACTTC
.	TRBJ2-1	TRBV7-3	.	CASSISQLRNEQFF	TGTGCCAGCAGCATCTCCCAACTTAGGAATGAGCAGTTCTTC
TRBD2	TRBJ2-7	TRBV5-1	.	CASRSIQWTSGDGDEQYF	TGCGCCAGCAGATCGATTCAGTGGACTAGCGGTGACGGGGACGAGCAGTACTTC
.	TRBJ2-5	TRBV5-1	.	CASSVDSSVVSTQYF	TGCGCCAGCAGCGTGGACAGTAGTGTTGTGTCTACCCAGTACTTC
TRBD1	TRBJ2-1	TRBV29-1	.	CSVEAVGQVFDEQFF	TGCAGCGTGGAAGCAGTCGGACAGGTCTTCGATGAGCAGTTCTTC
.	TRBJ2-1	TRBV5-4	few	CASSRREAYNEQFF	TGTGCCAGCAGCCGGAGGGAAGCCTACAATGAGCAGTTCTTC
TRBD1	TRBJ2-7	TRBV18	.	CASSGQGIGPGDEQYF	TGTGCCAGCTCAGGACAGGGCATAGGGCCCGGGGACGAGCAGTACTTC
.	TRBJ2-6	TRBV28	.	CASSSTTVSGANVLTF	TGTGCCAGCAGTTCTACGACGGTGTCTGGGGCCAACGTCCTGACTTTC
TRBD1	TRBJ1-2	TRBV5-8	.	CASSPGLGTGVYGYTF	TGTGCCAGCAGCCCGGGTTTGGGGACAGGGGTCTATGGCTACACCTTC
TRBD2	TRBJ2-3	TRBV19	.	CASSIVAGWTDTQYF	TGTGCCAGTAGTATAGTAGCGGGATGGACAGATACGCAGTATTTT
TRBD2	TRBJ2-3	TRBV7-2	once	CASSLGLAGGRTDTQYF	TGTGCCAGCAGCTTAGGACTAGCGGGAGGGCGCACAGATACGCAGTATTTT
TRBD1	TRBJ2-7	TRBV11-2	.	CASSLVGTASYEQYF	TGTGCCAGCAGCTTGGTTGGGACAGCATCCTACGAGCAGTACTTC
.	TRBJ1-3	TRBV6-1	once	CASSELRGRNTIYF	TGTGCCAGCAGTGAACTGCGGGGGAGAAACACCATATATTTT